The next 5 T cell receptor beta chains were all read from a single sample in a study of neoadjuvant anti-PD-1 for oral cavity cancer. Sequencing used immunoSEQ multiplex PCR; TCRdb keeps in-frame clones, though not all of them. The repertoire holds 70,000 to 95,000 clones, approximately 80% seen once, with 2.5% to 3.5% in the top ten. Sample: PBMCs, taken before nivolumab (anti-PD-1) treatment. The source of these receptors is a person aged 35-79 years with oral cavity squamous cell carcinoma.

The chain links TRBV5-4 to TRBJ2-3; 8 bases align to TRBD2. Germline CDR1 and CDR2: SGHNT and YYREEE (reference sequence). V shed 4 bases, J shed 1 base, and the junction held 5 bases outside the gene matches. The CDR3 contains 15 residues. CDR3 nucleotide sequence: TGTGCCAGCAGCACTAAGCGGGAGCGCACAGATACGCAGTATTTT. Encoded protein: CASSTKRERTDTQYF.

The chain employs TRBV4-1 and TRBJ1-2, with D possibly being TRBD1 (5 bases). Trimming cost V 0 bases and J 3 bases, with 20 bases left between them. Looked up from germline, CDR1 is MGHRA and CDR2 is YSYEKL. CDR3 length: 18 residues. The CDR3 protein is CASSQDKTVFSSDYGYTF. The CDR3 DNA reads as TGCGCCAGCAGCCAAGATAAGACAGTATTCTCCTCGGACTATGGCTACACCTTC.

A remark on this clone: Other nucleotide sequences in the sample specify the same CDR3. The chain is built from TRBV27 and TRBJ2-7, with D maybe TRBD2 (6 bases). Germline CDR1 MNHEY, CDR2 SMNVEV (reference sequence). V was pared by 4 bases and J by 3 bases, with 10 bases between. The CDR3 loop spans 13 amino acids. CDR3 sequence (DNA): TGTGCCAGCAGTTCTACCGGGAGCTACGAGCAGTACTTC. It specifies CASSSTGSYEQYF.

The rearrangement uses TRBV29-1 and TRBJ2-3; no definite D call. The V end was cut by 5 bases, the J end by 3 bases, with 6 bases between. The CDR3 sequence is 11 residues long. Germline V gives CDR1 SQVTM, CDR2 ANQGSEA. The CDR3 DNA reads as TGCAGCGTTATTCAGACAGATACGCAGTATTTT. Amino acids: CSVIQTDTQYF.

This rearrangement joins TRBV10-1 to TRBJ2-3, with 9 bases aligning to TRBD2. The CDR3 loop spans 18 amino acids. V trimming: 0 bases; J trimming: 2 bases; junction bases outside the gene matches: 9. The germline gives CDR1 WNHNN, CDR2 SYGVQD (reference sequence). DNA for the CDR3: TGCGCCAGCAGTGAGTCGATTCGAGCGGGAGGTTTCACAGATACGCAGTATTTT. Protein: CASSESIRAGGFTDTQYF.